One sample yielded the 6 T cell receptor beta chains listed below, sequenced in a study of Ad26.COV2.S vaccination and SARS-CoV-2 variants. Libraries were prepared by immunoSEQ multiplex PCR; TCRdb keeps only in-frame clonotypes and omits some of them. Counted here are about 350,000 clones, 88% occurring once; the ten biggest clones make up around 6.1%. Stated treatment: some 20 received Ad26.COV2.S at low or high dose, single or two shots; roughly five received placebo; per-sample allocation not given. After the first vaccine or placebo injection, samples were drawn on day 63. This sample comprised peripheral blood, obtained in a trial of Ad26.COV2.S vaccine versus placebo. The receptors come from a person between 18 and 59 years old who received the Ad26.COV2.S COVID-19 vaccine or a placebo.

The chain combines TRBV6-5 with TRBJ2-1, with D perhaps TRBD2 (6 bases). V shed 8 bases and J shed 6 bases, with 17 bases lying between them. Germline V gene data show CDR1 as MNHEY and CDR2 as SVGAGI. The CDR3 is 14 amino acids. CDR3 amino acids: CASSWGEAGNEQFF. The DNA for the CDR3 is TGTGCCAGCTCGTGGGGGGAGGCCGGCAATGAGCAGTTCTTC.

V usage is TRBV18 and J usage is TRBJ1-3; TRBD1 agrees at 8 bases. The junction had 10 bases not matched to a gene; V was cut back by 0 bases and J by 0 bases. CDR3 length: 19 amino acids. Germline CDR1 KGHSH, CDR2 LQKENI. The CDR3 sequence: CASSPPNGQGLSSGNTIYF. CDR3 DNA: TGTGCCAGCTCACCACCCAATGGACAGGGCCTGAGCTCTGGAAACACCATATATTTT.

Concerning this clone itself: Compared with germline, one end of the junction differs, possibly owing to a read error. The V and J genes are TRBV7-3 and TRBJ1-1; TRBD1 is a possible D gene (6 bases). Looked up from germline, CDR1 is SGHTA and CDR2 is FQGTGA. The CDR3 length is 13 residues. CDR3 nucleotides: TGTGCCAGCAGCTTATTCAGGGACACGGAAGCTTTCTTT. This translates into CASSLFRDTEAFF. The complete variable domain, with remaining parts taken from reference TRBV7-3 and TRBJ1-1, reads GAGVSQTPSNKVTEKGKYVELRCDPISGHTALYWYRQSLGQGPEFLIYFQGTGAADDSGLPNDRFFAVRPEGSVSTLKIQRTERGDSAVYLCASSLFRDTEAFFGQGTRLTVV.

The V call is TRBV7-2, the J call TRBJ2-7; 10 bases are a match to TRBD2. Germline assignment: CDR1 SGHTA and CDR2 FQGNSA. Unmatched junction bases numbered 11, after V lost 5 bases and J lost 1 base. This CDR3 has 17 amino acids. The CDR3 DNA sequence: TGTGCCAGCAGCATCCAGGGCCTAGCGGGAGTGTCCTACGAGCAGTACTTC. It yields the protein CASSIQGLAGVSYEQYF.

The chain uses TRBV7-6 and TRBJ2-5; D call uncertain. The CDR3 contains 11 residues. The germline gives CDR1 SGHVS, CDR2 FNYEAQ. V was cut by 6 bases and J by 4 bases, with 6 bases left in between. In DNA form, the CDR3 reads TGTGCCAGCAGTCTTGCAGAGACCCAGTACTTC. This gives the protein CASSLAETQYF.

V is TRBV7-3 and J is TRBJ1-1; D is unresolved. V shed 0 bases and J shed 7 bases, with 9 bases lying between them. Looked up from germline, CDR1 is SGHTA and CDR2 is FQGTGA. CDR3 size: 13 residues. In DNA, the CDR3 is TGTGCCAGCAGCTTAACGATCCGGGATGAAGCTTTCTTT. This sequence encodes CASSLTIRDEAFF. The entire variable domain, with the rest obtained from reference TRBV7-3 and TRBJ1-1, is as follows: GAGVSQTPSNKVTEKGKYVELRCDPISGHTALYWYRQSLGQGPEFLIYFQGTGAADDSGLPNDRFFAVRPEGSVSTLKIQRTERGDSAVYLCASSLTIRDEAFFGQGTRLTVV.